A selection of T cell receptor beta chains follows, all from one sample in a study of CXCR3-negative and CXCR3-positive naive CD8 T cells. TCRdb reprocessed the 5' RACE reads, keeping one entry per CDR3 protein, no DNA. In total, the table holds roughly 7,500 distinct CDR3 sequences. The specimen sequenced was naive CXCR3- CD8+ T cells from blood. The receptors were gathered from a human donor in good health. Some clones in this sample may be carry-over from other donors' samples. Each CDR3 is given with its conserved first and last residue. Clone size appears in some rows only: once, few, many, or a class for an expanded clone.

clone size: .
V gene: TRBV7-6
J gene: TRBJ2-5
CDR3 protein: CASSFEAPRQETQYF

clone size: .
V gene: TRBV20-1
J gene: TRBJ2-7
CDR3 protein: CSANPLGQSYEQYF

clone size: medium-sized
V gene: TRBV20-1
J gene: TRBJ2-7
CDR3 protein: CSARATTASELLEQYF

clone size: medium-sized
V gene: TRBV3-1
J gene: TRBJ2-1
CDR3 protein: CASSQRLAGFSYNEQFF

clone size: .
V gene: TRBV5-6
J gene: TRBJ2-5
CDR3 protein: CASSLAEWAETQYF

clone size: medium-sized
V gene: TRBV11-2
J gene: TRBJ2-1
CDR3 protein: CASSYGGGRAYNEQFF

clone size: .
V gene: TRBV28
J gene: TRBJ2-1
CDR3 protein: CASSSRETGGEQFF

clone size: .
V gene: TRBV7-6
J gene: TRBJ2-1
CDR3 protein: CASSFTSDSDGYNEQFF

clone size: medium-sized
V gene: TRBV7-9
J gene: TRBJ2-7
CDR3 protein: CASSFTGTSGLFHEQYF

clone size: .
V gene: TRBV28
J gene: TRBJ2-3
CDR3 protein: CASRDTQWNTDTQYF

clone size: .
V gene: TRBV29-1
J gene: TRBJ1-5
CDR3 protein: CSAERRLCNQPQHF

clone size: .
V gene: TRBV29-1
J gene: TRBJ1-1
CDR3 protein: CSVGEGMIAEAFF

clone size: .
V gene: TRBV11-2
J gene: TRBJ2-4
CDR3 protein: CASSLTGQDDIQYF

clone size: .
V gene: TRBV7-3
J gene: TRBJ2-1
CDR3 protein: CASSLGAGEQFF

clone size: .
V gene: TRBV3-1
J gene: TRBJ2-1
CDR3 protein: CASSLRDRGMREQFF

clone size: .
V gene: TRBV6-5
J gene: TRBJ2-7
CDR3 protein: CASSLGSGLEQYF

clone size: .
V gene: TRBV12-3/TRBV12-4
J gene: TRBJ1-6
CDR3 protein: CASSTTGPYNSPLHF

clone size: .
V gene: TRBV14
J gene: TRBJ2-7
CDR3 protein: CASSPYSVPYEQYF

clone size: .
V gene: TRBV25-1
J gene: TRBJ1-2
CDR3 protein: CASSGGGTLYGYTF

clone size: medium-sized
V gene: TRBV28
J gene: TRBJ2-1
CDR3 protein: CASSPRQGKSSYNEQFF

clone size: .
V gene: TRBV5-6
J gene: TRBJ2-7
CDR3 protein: CASSAPYEQYF

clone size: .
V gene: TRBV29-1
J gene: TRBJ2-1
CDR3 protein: CSVEIAGGYPYNEQFF

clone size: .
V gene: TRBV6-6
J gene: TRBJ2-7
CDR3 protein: CASCLTGDYEQYF

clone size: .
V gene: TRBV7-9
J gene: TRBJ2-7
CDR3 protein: CASSLAASGNYEQYF

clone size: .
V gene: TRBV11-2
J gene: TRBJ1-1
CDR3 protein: CASSSDMGREAFF

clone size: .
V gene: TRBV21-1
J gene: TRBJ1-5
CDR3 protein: CASSKGTGRNQPQHF

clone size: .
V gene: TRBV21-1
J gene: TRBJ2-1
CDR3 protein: CASSKGYNEQFF

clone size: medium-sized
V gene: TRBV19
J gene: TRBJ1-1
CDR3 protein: CASSIGGGTEAFF

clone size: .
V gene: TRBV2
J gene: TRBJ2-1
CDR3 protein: CASSDSGTGGFRSYNEQFF

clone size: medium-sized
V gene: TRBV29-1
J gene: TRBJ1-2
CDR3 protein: CSVEGHRGDFYGYTF

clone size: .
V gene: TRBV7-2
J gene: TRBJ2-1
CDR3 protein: CASSFLGYEQFF

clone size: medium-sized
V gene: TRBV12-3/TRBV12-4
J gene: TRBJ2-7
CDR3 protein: CASRAEYEQYF

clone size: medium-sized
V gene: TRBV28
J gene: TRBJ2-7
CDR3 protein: CASSQNHEQYF

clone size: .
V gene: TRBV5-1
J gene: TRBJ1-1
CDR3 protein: CASSLYGDHTEAFF

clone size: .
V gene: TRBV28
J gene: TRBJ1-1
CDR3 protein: CASSYRGPNTEAFF

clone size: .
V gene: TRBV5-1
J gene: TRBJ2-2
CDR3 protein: CASSLGASRNTGELFF

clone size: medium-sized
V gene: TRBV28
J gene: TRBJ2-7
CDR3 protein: CASSFAQSYEQYF

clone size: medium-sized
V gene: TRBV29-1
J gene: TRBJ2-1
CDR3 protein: CSVESSLNEQFF

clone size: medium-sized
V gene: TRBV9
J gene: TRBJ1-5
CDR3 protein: CASSVAGISNQPQHF

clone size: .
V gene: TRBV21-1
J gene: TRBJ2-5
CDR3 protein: CASSKAGGVRRQETQYF